Detailed here is one T cell receptor (beta chain). This may come from a read error, since a much larger clone is one base off. This sample is part of a study of low-dose radiotherapy and immunotherapy resistance in tumors. Across the whole study: From cycle 1 day 1, patients took oral aspirin 300 mg every day for four cycles.

Priming of first-strand cDNA relied on TRAV- and TRBV-specific primers (covering alpha and beta chains). TCR amplification ran approximately 22 PCR cycles using constant-region and V-primer adapter primers. It was by in vitro transcription that isolated mRNA was amplified. MiXCR, applied by TCRdb to the reads, yields one record per CDR3 protein. The sample contains around 100,000 distinct CDR3 sequences, less than 25% of which appear only once. Per the germline V gene, CDR1 is SEHNR and CDR2 is FQNEAQ (reference sequence). The CDR3 consists of 13 residues. Noted time point: after trial treatment. Treatment reported: LDRT plus nivolumab, ipilimumab, low-dose cyclophosphamide and aspirin (RACIN trial). Treatment of the donors consisted of nivolumab and ipilimumab (plus aspirin, low-dose cyclophosphamide and low-dose radiotherapy).

Specimen: PBMCs, collected after low-dose radiotherapy plus immunotherapy. The sequence was obtained from a male donor with prostate cancer. V gene TRBV7-9 combines with J gene TRBJ1-1; weak D call: TRBD1 (6 bases). The CDR3 DNA follows: TGTACCAGCAGTCAGGGGCAGGGGACTGAAGCTTTCTTT. It specifies CTSSQGQGTEAFF.